A selection of T cell receptor beta chains follows, all from one sample in a study of T cells in Graves' hyperthyroidism and ophthalmopathy. TCRdb re-called the multiplex PCR reads with MiXCR, one entry per CDR3 protein. Among fewer than 900,000 distinct CDR3 sequences, roughly a sixth were seen once, and the ten largest hold over 15%. Sequenced: blood. The receptors were gathered from a woman aged 45-65 years with Graves' hyperthyroidism that later progressed to Graves' ophthalmopathy. Both conserved end residues are part of each CDR3. Fields, in order: D gene, clone size, V gene, J gene, CDR3 DNA, CDR3 protein. A D gene is named only where the DNA matches it firmly. Not all rows give a size; the values are once, few, many and, for expanded clones, a class.

d_call: -; clone_size: few; v_call: TRBV20-1; j_call: TRBJ1-1; cdr3_nt: TGCAGTGTCACATTGGACACTGAAGCTTTCTTT; cdr3_aa: CSVTLDTEAFF
d_call: TRBD2; clone_size: many; v_call: TRBV3-1; j_call: TRBJ2-3; cdr3_nt: TGTGCCAGCAGCCACCCCTCGCGGGGGGTCCGATATACGCAGTATTTT; cdr3_aa: CASSHPSRGVRYTQYF
d_call: TRBD1; clone_size: -; v_call: TRBV3-1; j_call: TRBJ2-7; cdr3_nt: TGTGCCAGCAGCCCACTGACAGGGGAGCTTGGCGAGCAGTACTTC; cdr3_aa: CASSPLTGELGEQYF
d_call: -; clone_size: few; v_call: TRBV5-1; j_call: TRBJ2-5; cdr3_nt: TGCGCCAGCAGCTTGGGCGCCGCCCAAGAGACCCAGTACTTC; cdr3_aa: CASSLGAAQETQYF
d_call: -; clone_size: many; v_call: TRBV18; j_call: TRBJ1-1; cdr3_nt: TGTGCCAGCTCACCAGGGGATGACACTGAAGCTTTCTTT; cdr3_aa: CASSPGDDTEAFF
d_call: -; clone_size: -; v_call: TRBV5-8; j_call: TRBJ1-5; cdr3_nt: TGTGCCAGCAGCTTGGTTGTACTACTCAATCAGCCCCAGCATTTT; cdr3_aa: CASSLVVLLNQPQHF
d_call: -; clone_size: few; v_call: TRBV3-1; j_call: TRBJ2-2; cdr3_nt: TGTGCCAGCAGCCAAACGTCGGTGAACACCGGGGAGCTGTTTTTT; cdr3_aa: CASSQTSVNTGELFF
d_call: TRBD1; clone_size: few; v_call: TRBV27; j_call: TRBJ1-5; cdr3_nt: TGTGCCAGCGGCAACAGGGGGGTCAATCAGCCCCAGCATTTT; cdr3_aa: CASGNRGVNQPQHF
d_call: TRBD2; clone_size: -; v_call: TRBV7-3; j_call: TRBJ2-2; cdr3_nt: TGTGCCAGCAGCTTAACGGGTACTAGCGGGCTGAACACCGGGGAGCTGTTTTTT; cdr3_aa: CASSLTGTSGLNTGELFF
d_call: -; clone_size: few; v_call: TRBV20-1; j_call: TRBJ2-3; cdr3_nt: TGCAGTGCTCCCCCCAGGGTTAGCACAGATACGCAGTATTTT; cdr3_aa: CSAPPRVSTDTQYF
d_call: -; clone_size: many; v_call: TRBV30; j_call: TRBJ1-2; cdr3_nt: TGTGCCTGGGGACAAAACTATGGCTACACCTTC; cdr3_aa: CAWGQNYGYTF
d_call: -; clone_size: many; v_call: TRBV5-1; j_call: TRBJ1-1; cdr3_nt: TGCGCCAGCAGCTTGGATCTACGAACACTTGAAGCTTTCTTT; cdr3_aa: CASSLDLRTLEAFF
d_call: -; clone_size: -; v_call: TRBV30; j_call: TRBJ2-7; cdr3_nt: TGTGCCTGGAGTAGACAGGATTCCTACGAGCAGTACTTC; cdr3_aa: CAWSRQDSYEQYF
d_call: -; clone_size: few; v_call: TRBV5-6; j_call: TRBJ2-3; cdr3_nt: TGTGCCAGCAGCTTGGGGGGGGTCCTTGATACGCAGTATTTT; cdr3_aa: CASSLGGVLDTQYF
d_call: -; clone_size: few; v_call: TRBV7-9; j_call: TRBJ2-4; cdr3_nt: TGTGCCAGCAGCTTGGGACCGGACGGAGGAAACATTCAGTACTTC; cdr3_aa: CASSLGPDGGNIQYF
d_call: -; clone_size: -; v_call: TRBV9; j_call: TRBJ1-4; cdr3_nt: TGTGCCAGCAGCGCAACGGACAGTAAGTCGGAAAAACTGTTTTTT; cdr3_aa: CASSATDSKSEKLFF
d_call: TRBD1; clone_size: -; v_call: TRBV12-3/TRBV12-4; j_call: TRBJ1-2; cdr3_nt: TGTGCCAGCAGTTTACCCCCGGGGACAGCCCGCTATGGCTACACCTTC; cdr3_aa: CASSLPPGTARYGYTF
d_call: TRBD1; clone_size: -; v_call: TRBV7-8; j_call: TRBJ2-1; cdr3_nt: TGTGCCAGCAGCTTACGGGACAGGGGGCGCGGTATCAATGAGCAGTTCTTC; cdr3_aa: CASSLRDRGRGINEQFF
d_call: TRBD1; clone_size: many; v_call: TRBV11-2; j_call: TRBJ2-7; cdr3_nt: TGTGCCAGCAGCGTGACCGGGACAGGGATCTACGAGCAGTACTTC; cdr3_aa: CASSVTGTGIYEQYF
d_call: -; clone_size: many; v_call: TRBV3-1; j_call: TRBJ1-2; cdr3_nt: TGTGCCAGCAGCCAAGGGACAGACTATGGCTACACCTTC; cdr3_aa: CASSQGTDYGYTF
d_call: -; clone_size: many; v_call: TRBV11-2; j_call: TRBJ2-2; cdr3_nt: TGTGCCAGCAGCAACGGGGGATACACCGGGGAGCTGTTTTTT; cdr3_aa: CASSNGGYTGELFF
d_call: -; clone_size: -; v_call: TRBV20-1; j_call: TRBJ1-4; cdr3_nt: TGCAGTGCTAGAAAGCTTCAGGGCCCCGGTGAAAAACTGTTTTTT; cdr3_aa: CSARKLQGPGEKLFF
d_call: -; clone_size: many; v_call: TRBV7-6; j_call: TRBJ1-5; cdr3_nt: TGTGCCAGCAGCTTAGGCGGCCACAATCAGCCCCAGCATTTT; cdr3_aa: CASSLGGHNQPQHF
d_call: -; clone_size: few; v_call: TRBV6-4; j_call: TRBJ2-2; cdr3_nt: TGTGCCAGCAGTGACTCGGCGTCGGGGGAGCTGTTTTTT; cdr3_aa: CASSDSASGELFF
d_call: -; clone_size: few; v_call: TRBV7-2; j_call: TRBJ1-2; cdr3_nt: TGTGCCAGCAGCTCCCCTGAGTCCGGGAGATATGGCTACACCTTC; cdr3_aa: CASSSPESGRYGYTF
d_call: TRBD1; clone_size: many; v_call: TRBV6-1; j_call: TRBJ2-7; cdr3_nt: TGTGCCAGCAGTGAACCTCCCAGGGGGCGGTACGAGCAGTACTTC; cdr3_aa: CASSEPPRGRYEQYF
d_call: -; clone_size: once; v_call: TRBV4-1; j_call: TRBJ1-1; cdr3_nt: TGCGCCAGCAGCCAAGAATTCGGGGGGCTGAACACTGAAGCTTTCTTT; cdr3_aa: CASSQEFGGLNTEAFF
d_call: TRBD1; clone_size: many; v_call: TRBV3-1; j_call: TRBJ1-5; cdr3_nt: TGTGCCAGCAGCCACACACAGGGGAGAAGCAATCAGCCCCAGCATTTT; cdr3_aa: CASSHTQGRSNQPQHF
d_call: -; clone_size: many; v_call: TRBV6-1; j_call: TRBJ2-1; cdr3_nt: TGTGCCAGCAGTGAACGGTTAACCGCAAGCTCCTACAATGAGCAGTTCTTC; cdr3_aa: CASSERLTASSYNEQFF
d_call: TRBD1; clone_size: few; v_call: TRBV20-1; j_call: TRBJ1-5; cdr3_nt: TGCAGTGCTAGACGGACAGGGGGCTATTGGGGCAATCAGCCCCAGCATTTT; cdr3_aa: CSARRTGGYWGNQPQHF
d_call: TRBD1; clone_size: few; v_call: TRBV10-3; j_call: TRBJ2-7; cdr3_nt: TGTGCCATCAGTGAGCCGACAGGGTCCACCTACGAGCAGTACTTC; cdr3_aa: CAISEPTGSTYEQYF
d_call: -; clone_size: -; v_call: TRBV6-2/TRBV6-3; j_call: TRBJ2-4; cdr3_nt: TGTGCCAGCAGTGCGGACGGGGCTTTAAACATTCAGTACTTC; cdr3_aa: CASSADGALNIQYF
d_call: -; clone_size: -; v_call: TRBV20-1; j_call: TRBJ2-2; cdr3_nt: TGCAGTGCTAAGGGGGAACTCCTGAAGGGCACCGGGGAGCTGTTTTTT; cdr3_aa: CSAKGELLKGTGELFF
d_call: -; clone_size: -; v_call: TRBV6-1; j_call: TRBJ2-2; cdr3_nt: TGTGCCAGCAGCCGGATGGACCAGGGGACCGGGGAGCTGTTTTTT; cdr3_aa: CASSRMDQGTGELFF
d_call: -; clone_size: -; v_call: TRBV4-1; j_call: TRBJ1-4; cdr3_nt: TGCGCCAGCAGCCAAGTCTCCGAGGGTAATGAAAAACTGTTTTTT; cdr3_aa: CASSQVSEGNEKLFF
d_call: TRBD2; clone_size: -; v_call: TRBV20-1; j_call: TRBJ2-3; cdr3_nt: TGCAGTGCTAGCGTACTAGCGGGGGGGCAAGATACGCAGTATTTT; cdr3_aa: CSASVLAGGQDTQYF
d_call: -; clone_size: many; v_call: TRBV3-1; j_call: TRBJ1-1; cdr3_nt: TGTGCCAGCAGCCAAACTCCCGGACACAACACTGAAGCTTTCTTT; cdr3_aa: CASSQTPGHNTEAFF
d_call: -; clone_size: once; v_call: TRBV12-5; j_call: TRBJ1-5; cdr3_nt: TGTGCCAATTTGGGGGGGACCAATCAGCCCCAGCATTTT; cdr3_aa: CANLGGTNQPQHF
d_call: -; clone_size: many; v_call: TRBV11-2; j_call: TRBJ2-7; cdr3_nt: TGTGCCAGCAGTCCGGGGCCCTGGGAGCCCGGGCAGTACTTC; cdr3_aa: CASSPGPWEPGQYF
d_call: -; clone_size: many; v_call: TRBV11-3; j_call: TRBJ2-3; cdr3_nt: TGTGCCAGCAGCGCAGACAGTCCTAGCACAGATACGCAGTATTTT; cdr3_aa: CASSADSPSTDTQYF
d_call: -; clone_size: many; v_call: TRBV6-1; j_call: TRBJ1-2; cdr3_nt: TGTGCCAGCAGTCCCGGACTGTCTAACTATGGCTACACCTTC; cdr3_aa: CASSPGLSNYGYTF
d_call: TRBD2; clone_size: -; v_call: TRBV9; j_call: TRBJ2-1; cdr3_nt: TGTGCCAGCAGCGTAGGGGACGGGGGGGCCTACAATGAGCAGTTCTTC; cdr3_aa: CASSVGDGGAYNEQFF
d_call: -; clone_size: many; v_call: TRBV20-1; j_call: TRBJ2-5; cdr3_nt: TGCAGTGCCCGATTTCAAGAGACCCAGTACTTC; cdr3_aa: CSARFQETQYF
d_call: -; clone_size: -; v_call: TRBV7-2; j_call: TRBJ1-2; cdr3_nt: TGTGCCAGCAGCTCATCCGGTCCCGGGACGATCTATGGCTACACCTTC; cdr3_aa: CASSSSGPGTIYGYTF
d_call: TRBD1; clone_size: -; v_call: TRBV6-1; j_call: TRBJ2-2; cdr3_nt: TGTGCCAGCAGTACCCGGGACAGGGGGCCGGTCGGGGAGCTGTTTTTT; cdr3_aa: CASSTRDRGPVGELFF